Shown below are 9 T cell receptor beta chains from a single sample sequenced in a study of identical twins. TCRdb redid the calling of the 5' RACE reads with MiXCR, one entry per CDR3 protein. The data hold 400,000 to 500,000 distinct CDR3 sequences, with more than 13% observed a single time. Separately, the same data were catalogued under a study of yellow fever vaccine responses in identical twins.

Source material: CD4+ T cells sorted from blood. All receptors come from a woman aged 18-35 years in good health.

This sequence joins TRBV6-1 and TRBJ2-1; D is unresolved. Germline CDR1 MNHNS, CDR2 SASEGT. There are 13 residues in the CDR3. V lost 6 bases to trimming and J lost 3 bases, with 9 bases between them. CDR3 coding DNA: TGTGCCAGCAGCCGCAACATCTACAATGAGCAGTTCTTC. This codes for CASSRNIYNEQFF.

This chain links TRBV10-2 with TRBJ2-5; the D gene is possibly TRBD2 (5 bases). Deletions cut 3 bases from V and 5 bases from J, with 22 bases between. CDR3 size: 17 residues. The V gene's germline CDR1 is WSHSY and CDR2 SAAADI. In DNA, the CDR3 is TGCGCCAGCAGTGATACGACTACCTCATCCCCAAGGGAGACCCAGTACTTC. This encodes CASSDTTTSSPRETQYF.

This clonotype showed up just a few times. The chain links TRBV20-1 to TRBJ2-1, with D tentatively TRBD1 (6 bases). The CDR3 is 15 amino acids. Trimming took off 0 bases at V and 8 bases at J, with 17 bases between the two ends. Germline values: CDR1 DFQATT, CDR2 SNEGSKA (reference sequence). The CDR3 spells CSARDGGPAGDEQFF. For the CDR3, the DNA is TGCAGTGCTAGAGATGGGGGCCCCGCGGGTGATGAGCAGTTCTTC.

This rearrangement joins TRBV16 to TRBJ1-3; possible D gene TRBD1, 6 bases. This CDR3 is built from 17 residues. The germline V gene encodes CDR1 KGHSY and CDR2 FQNENV. The V gene lost 3 bases and the J gene lost 3 bases, with 18 bases spanning the gap. In DNA, the CDR3 is TGTGCCAGCAGCCATTTTCGACAGGTTTCTGTTGGAAACACCATATATTTT. Protein product: CASSHFRQVSVGNTIYF. The full variable domain, with the rest looked up from reference TRBV16 and TRBJ1-3, is GEEVAQTPKHLVRGEGQKAKLYCAPIKGHSYVFWYQQVLKNEFKFLISFQNENVFDETGMPKERFSAKCLPNSPCSLEIQATKLEDSAVYFCASSHFRQVSVGNTIYFGEGSWLTVV.

This clonotype has more than one count but fewer than ten. V is TRBV28 and J is TRBJ1-1; unclear D gene. Between the trimmed V and J ends, which lost 8 bases and 3 bases, there was a span of 19 bases. Germline assignment: CDR1 MDHEN and CDR2 SYDVKM. The CDR3 contains 15 residues. The CDR3 sequence is CASAIQRVRHTEAFF. In DNA form, the CDR3 reads TGTGCCAGCGCCATCCAACGAGTTAGGCACACTGAAGCTTTCTTT.

Only a few counts were recorded for this clonotype. The chain employs TRBV6-2 or TRBV6-3 and TRBJ2-7; D is possibly TRBD1 or TRBD2 (5 bases each). CDR3 length: 14 residues. Looked up from germline, CDR1 is MNHEY and CDR2 is SVGEGT. The V and J ends lost 7 bases and 6 bases respectively, with 19 bases between them. The CDR3 DNA reads TGTGCCAGCACCAATCCCCGCGGTGGGGGCGAGCAGTACTTC. It yields the protein CASTNPRGGGEQYF.

The V call is TRBV15, the J call TRBJ1-2; maybe TRBD1 (6 bases). CDR1 and CDR2 from the germline V gene are LNHNV and YYDKDF (reference sequence). The ends were cut back, 3 bases at V and 6 bases at J, with 11 bases in the middle. CDR3 size: 13 residues. The chain's CDR3 is CATSRPQGDGYTF. In DNA, the CDR3 is TGTGCCACCAGCAGGCCACAGGGAGATGGCTACACCTTC.

This clonotype was recorded a few times. The J gene is TRBJ2-2, the V gene TRBV7-9, with D perhaps assigned TRBD1 or TRBD2 (6 bases each). V lost 4 bases and J 7 bases, leaving 13 bases between the germline ends. This CDR3 region has 14 residues. The germline V gene encodes CDR1 SEHNR and CDR2 FQNEAQ (reference sequence). The DNA for the CDR3 is TGTGCCAGCAGCTCGCAGGGGCGGGGCGGGGAGCTGTTTTTT. Its protein is CASSSQGRGGELFF.

The chain employs TRBV29-1 and TRBJ1-1; D perhaps matches TRBD1 (6 bases). The CDR3 is 13 amino acids. Germline CDR1 reads SQVTM; CDR2 reads ANQGSEA. V shed 7 bases and J shed 10 bases, with 22 bases lying between them. The CDR3 DNA sequence: TGCAGCGCACAACTAAGCGACAGGCCCAGAGCTTTCTTT. This encodes CSAQLSDRPRAFF.